This paragraph covers one T cell receptor beta chain sequence. The antigen is not known. The junction shows a germline mismatch at one end, possibly a read error. The source of the sample is a study of molecular identifiers for immune sequencing clone quantification. Across the whole study: Four of five splits of RNA from approximately 20,000 or 98,000 naive CD8 cells were sequenced in replicates.

The study's findings and limits: Spike-in Jurkat TCR RNA from a single cell reportedly registered among about a million naive cells.

TCRdb reprocessed the PCR reads via MiXCR and lists one record per CDR3 protein. The table has over 600,000 distinct CDR3 sequences, nearly 20% seen once. CDR1 MDHEN and CDR2 SYDVKM come from the germline V gene. This CDR3 has 15 residues. This TCR was recovered from a human donor in good health. Some libraries in this study had Jurkat cell RNA spiked in. This chain uses TRBV28 with TRBJ1-2; maybe TRBD1 (6 bases). The sample consisted of naive CD8+ T cells from blood, with Jurkat cell RNA spiked in. Regarding subset: FACS-sorted CD8+CD4-CCR7+CD45RA+ naive T cells. CDR3 sequence: CASGFDRKTNYGYTF. The CDR3 region has the DNA TGTGCCAGCGGTTTTGACAGGAAAACTAACTATGGCTACACCTTC.